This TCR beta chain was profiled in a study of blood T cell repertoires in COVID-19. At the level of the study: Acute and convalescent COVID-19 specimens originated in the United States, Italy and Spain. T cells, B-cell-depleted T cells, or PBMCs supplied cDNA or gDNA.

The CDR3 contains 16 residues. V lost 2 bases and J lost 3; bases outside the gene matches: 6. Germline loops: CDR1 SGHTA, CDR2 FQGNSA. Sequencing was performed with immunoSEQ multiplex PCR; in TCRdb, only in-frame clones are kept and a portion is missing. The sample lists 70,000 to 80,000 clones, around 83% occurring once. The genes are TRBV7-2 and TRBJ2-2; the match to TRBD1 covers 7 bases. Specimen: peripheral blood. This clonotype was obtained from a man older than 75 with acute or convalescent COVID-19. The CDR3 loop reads CASSLPPGGDTGELFF. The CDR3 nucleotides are TGTGCCAGCAGCTTACCTCCAGGGGGAGACACCGGGGAGCTGTTTTTT.